This T cell receptor beta chain was identified during a study of blood T cell repertoires in COVID-19. Study background: Italy, Spain and the United States were the sources of the convalescent and acute COVID-19 samples. Sources were T cells, B-cell-depleted T cells, or PBMCs; the material itself was cDNA or gDNA.

In the authors' workflow: By means of reference gene primer amplification, nucleated cell counts were estimated. Clones were read by immunoSEQ multiplex PCR, and TCRdb kept only the in-frame ones, dropping some. That table is the source of V, J and clone size, and D and trimming were worked out from the DNA. The sample contains under 60,000 clones, about 90% of which appear only once. Input material: peripheral blood. The clonotype originates from a man over 45 with active COVID-19.

DNA of the CDR3: TGTGCCAGCAGTCCTGGGACTAGCGGGATATTAGGAGATACGCAGTATTTT. Amino acids: CASSPGTSGILGDTQYF. J is TRBJ2-3 and V is TRBV6-6; 13 bases agree with TRBD2. V lost 5 bases and J lost 5; bases outside the gene matches: 10. The CDR3 is 17 residues long. Germline loops: CDR1 MNHNY, CDR2 SVGAGI (reference sequence).